The sequence of this T cell receptor (beta chain) was determined in a study of early T cells in non-severe SARS-CoV-2 infection. General study findings and limits: Sequences matched to VDJdb favored anti-spike CD8 responses, while private and CD4 specificities were missed.

Researchers tagged individual cDNA molecules with unique molecular identifiers. One entry per CDR3 protein, called by TCRdb with MiXCR from the 5' RACE reads. The sample shows about 84,000 distinct CDR3 sequences, 9.5% to 13% of them seen only once. The table lists this clonotype with a few counts. What it recognizes is unknown. The CDR3 loop spans 13 amino acids. Between the trimmed V and J ends, which lost 5 bases and 7 bases, there was a span of 14 bases. Germline CDR1 reads SGHNT; CDR2 reads YENEEA. The receptor was derived from an adult who was a healthcare worker with PCR-confirmed SARS-CoV-2 infection or an uninfected control (not recorded which). The sample was whole blood. V and J are TRBV11-3 and TRBJ1-1; D may be TRBD1 (6 bases). CDR3 nucleotide sequence: TGTGCCAGCAGCACCATTGGGGGCAGTGAAGCTTTCTTT. It yields the protein CASSTIGGSEAFF. Full variable domain (outside the CDR3, taken from reference TRBV11-3 and TRBJ1-1): EAGVVQSPRYKIIEKKQPVAFWCNPISGHNTLYWYLQNLGQGPELLIRYENEEAVDDSQLPKDRFSAERLKGVDSTLKIQPAELGDSAVYLCASSTIGGSEAFFGQGTRLTVV.